These 28 T cell receptor beta chains share one sample of origin, sequenced in a study of shared clonotypes between healthy human individuals. The assay was immunoSEQ multiplex PCR, and TCRdb's table has in-frame clones only and misses some. In the table there are approximately 2,300,000 clones, roughly 92% of which are singletons. Sequencing input: naive CD4+ T cells from PBMCs. Stated subset: CD45RA+ positively selected. The receptors stem from a man between 18 and 35 years old in good health. Some clones in this sample may be carry-over from other donors' samples.

The chain combines TRBV5-5 with TRBJ1-4; D is undetermined. With 5 bases removed from V and 12 bases from J, the gap between germline ends came to 20 bases. CDR3 size: 14 residues. Germline V gives CDR1 SGHKS, CDR2 YYEKEE (reference sequence). The CDR3 reads CASSLILGYGELFF. CDR3 bases: TGTGCCAGCAGTTTAATACTGGGATATGGGGAACTGTTTTTT.

This clone was seen a single time. This rearrangement joins TRBV2 to TRBJ2-2; D uncertain. CDR3 length equals 15 residues. CDR1 is SNHLY, CDR2 FYNNEI, per germline. V dropped 3 bases and J dropped 2 bases, with 10 bases sitting between them. CDR3 sequence (DNA): TGTGCCAGCAGTGACCAAGGGATCAACACCGGGGAGCTGTTTTTT. It is translated as CASSDQGINTGELFF.

This chain uses TRBV5-6 with TRBJ2-7; TRBD1 agrees at 9 bases. The J segment lost 6 bases and the V segment lost 3 bases, leaving 10 bases of the junction unmatched. This CDR3 has 15 amino acids. Per the germline V gene, CDR1 is SGHDT and CDR2 is YYEEEE. The CDR3 DNA sequence: TGTGCCAGCAGCTCCCCCGGGACAGGGCGAGGCGAGCAGTACTTC. Its translation: CASSSPGTGRGEQYF.

The genes are TRBV4-2 and TRBJ1-3; D call uncertain. From germline, CDR1 is LGHNA and CDR2 YNFKEQ. V lost 1 base, J lost 0 bases, and 10 bases lay in between. This CDR3 has 16 residues. The CDR3: CASSQVEGSSGNTIYF. CDR3 nucleotides: TGTGCCAGCAGCCAAGTCGAAGGGAGCTCTGGAAACACCATATATTTT.

The chain uses TRBV6-1 and TRBJ2-1, with D maybe TRBD1 (5 bases). This CDR3 is built from 13 residues. CDR1 and CDR2 (germline): MNHNS, SASEGT. Trimming shortened V by 2 bases and J by 13 bases, and 15 bases separated the two germline ends. The CDR3 loop reads CASSEMGLRIQFF. In nucleotides, the CDR3 is TGTGCCAGCAGTGAAATGGGGCTCAGGATTCAGTTCTTC.

The chain uses TRBV2 and TRBJ2-1; TRBD1 matches 8 bases. CDR1 and CDR2 from the germline V gene are SNHLY and FYNNEI. Trimming at V came to 5 bases and at J to 0 bases, leaving 6 bases not matched to a gene. This CDR3 has 16 amino acids. The CDR3 region is CASSPPRGLSYNEQFF. CDR3 bases: TGTGCCAGCAGTCCACCCAGGGGGCTCTCCTACAATGAGCAGTTCTTC.

The chain uses TRBV10-3 and TRBJ2-7; no reliable D call. Trimming took off 5 bases at V and 2 bases at J, with 4 bases between the two ends. CDR1 ENHRY and CDR2 SYGVKD come from the germline V gene. The CDR3 covers 11 residues. This CDR3 reads CAISTAYEQYF. The CDR3 coding sequence is TGTGCCATCAGTACGGCCTACGAGCAGTACTTC.

V and J are TRBV10-3 and TRBJ2-7; 8 bases are a match to TRBD1. In germline, CDR1 is ENHRY, CDR2 SYGVKD. Trimming took 4 bases from V and 3 from J; bases not matched to a gene: 8. The CDR3 sequence is 15 residues long. Here the CDR3 DNA reads TGTGCCATCAGTGGGCGCGACAGGGGACTCTACGAGCAGTACTTC. This translates into CAISGRDRGLYEQYF.

The chain carries TRBV4-1 and TRBJ1-1; D perhaps matches TRBD1 (6 bases). Trimming removed 4 bases from V and 10 bases from J, with 22 bases in between. The CDR3 covers 15 residues. Germline V lookup: CDR1 MGHRA, CDR2 YSYEKL. CDR3 region: CASSRSGTTGRGAFF. The CDR3 DNA sequence: TGCGCCAGCAGCCGCTCCGGGACAACCGGTAGGGGAGCTTTCTTT.

The chain carries TRBV28 and TRBJ1-1, with no clear D. The CDR3 totals 12 residues. V was clipped by 2 bases and J by 7 bases, with 8 bases between them. In germline, CDR1 is MDHEN, CDR2 SYDVKM. The CDR3, as DNA: TGTGCCAGCAGTTTAACGTGGGATGAAGCTTTCTTT. Protein product: CASSLTWDEAFF.

The table lists this clone with a count of one. This chain uses TRBV28 with TRBJ1-3; D not resolved. CDR1 MDHEN and CDR2 SYDVKM come from the germline V gene. V lost 2 bases to trimming and J lost 3 bases, with 11 bases between them. The CDR3 totals 15 residues. The DNA of the CDR3 is TGTGCCAGCAGTTTAGCCAGAACCCGTGGAAACACCATATATTTT. It is translated as CASSLARTRGNTIYF.

This clone was seen a single time. The genes are TRBV7-3 and TRBJ2-3; 7 bases map to TRBD1. Per the germline V gene, CDR1 is SGHTA and CDR2 is FQGTGA. This CDR3 region has 16 residues. The V gene end was trimmed by 0 bases and the J gene end by 4 bases; junction bases not matched to a gene: 7. The CDR3 nucleotides are TGTGCCAGCAGCTTAACAGGGGGCGCGAGTGCAGATACGCAGTATTTT. Translated, it gives CASSLTGGASADTQYF. The whole variable domain, filled in from reference TRBV7-3 and TRBJ2-3, reads GAGVSQTPSNKVTEKGKYVELRCDPISGHTALYWYRQSLGQGPEFLIYFQGTGAADDSGLPNDRFFAVRPEGSVSTLKIQRTERGDSAVYLCASSLTGGASADTQYFGPGTRLTVL.

Notes on this clone: This same CDR3 is encoded by further DNA sequences in the sample. CDR3 protein: CASSFTGNYGYTF. The CDR3 coding sequence is TGTGCCAGCAGTTTTACAGGCAACTATGGCTACACCTTC. The chain uses TRBV27 and TRBJ1-2; D is possibly TRBD1 (5 bases). Germline V gene lookup returns CDR1 MNHEY and CDR2 SMNVEV (reference sequence). V lost 3 bases, J lost 2 bases, and 7 bases lay in between. The CDR3 runs to 13 residues.

The genes are TRBV4-2 and TRBJ2-5, with D maybe TRBD1 (5 bases). With the DNA end fitting TRBJ2-7 better, the J assignment may be wrong. Germline CDR1 reads LGHNA; CDR2 reads YNFKEQ. This CDR3 has 15 residues. The chain's CDR3 is CASSQARQGTYEQYF. The CDR3 nucleotides are TGTGCCAGCAGCCAAGCGCGCCAGGGAACCTACGAGCAGTACTTC.

The V and J genes are TRBV7-2 and TRBJ2-5; TRBD2 matches at 9 bases. There are 16 residues in the CDR3. Germline V gives CDR1 SGHTA, CDR2 FQGNSA. V dropped 4 bases and J dropped 5; count of bases not matched to a gene: 11. CDR3 sequence (DNA): TGTGCCAGCAGCTCGGGGACTAGCCCAGGGTTGGAGACCCAGTACTTC. Translating it yields CASSSGTSPGLETQYF.

The CDR3 DNA is TGTGCCAGTAGTACCCTTGGAGATAACAATGAGCAGTTCTTC. The encoded protein is CASSTLGDNNEQFF. V and J are TRBV19 and TRBJ2-1; D gene unclear. The germline CDR1 and CDR2 sequences are LNHDA and SQIVND (reference sequence). The CDR3 spans 14 residues. The V gene lost 4 bases and the J gene lost 5 bases, with 12 bases spanning the gap.

This clone occurred once. The CDR3 region is CASSPPSWETQYF. CDR3 coding DNA: TGTGCCAGCTCACCTCCGAGTTGGGAGACCCAGTACTTC. The V call is TRBV18, the J call TRBJ2-5, with D uncertain. Germline-derived CDR1 and CDR2 are KGHSH and LQKENI. The CDR3 has 13 residues. V was cut by 3 bases and J by 5 bases, with 10 bases left in between.

With respect to this clone: The same CDR3 also results from other DNA sequences found in this sample. V gene TRBV19 combines with J gene TRBJ2-7, with 10 bases fitting TRBD1. CDR1 is LNHDA, CDR2 SQIVND, per germline (reference sequence). This CDR3 has 15 residues. J lost 4 bases, V lost 4 bases, and 7 bases had no gene match. CDR3 DNA: TGTGCCAGTAGTAACCCCGGGACAGGGGAATACGAGCAGTACTTC. This translates into CASSNPGTGEYEQYF.

The chain is built from TRBV15 and TRBJ1-4, with a tentative D call TRBD1 (5 bases). The CDR3 has 14 residues. The germline gives CDR1 LNHNV, CDR2 YYDKDF (reference sequence). The V end lost 5 bases, the J end lost 7 bases, and 14 bases lay between the germline ends. For the CDR3, the DNA is TGTGCCACCAGCGGACTGGGGGTAGGTGAAAAACTGTTTTTT. Protein: CATSGLGVGEKLFF.

The V and J genes are TRBV10-3 and TRBJ2-2, with unresolved D. The V end was cut by 2 bases, the J end by 3 bases, with 4 bases between. The length of the CDR3 is 13 residues. CDR1 and CDR2 from the germline V gene are ENHRY and SYGVKD. The CDR3 sequence is CAISETDTGELFF. The CDR3 DNA follows: TGTGCCATCAGTGAGACGGACACCGGGGAGCTGTTTTTT.

The rearrangement uses TRBV6-5 and TRBJ2-7; 9 bases align to TRBD1. The germline V gene has CDR1 MNHEY and CDR2 SVGAGI. After removal of 2 bases from V and 4 bases from J, the junction contained 3 bases not matched to a gene. The CDR3 runs 14 residues. The CDR3 reads CASSYGDREYEQYF. The CDR3 DNA reads as TGTGCCAGCAGTTACGGGGACAGGGAGTACGAGCAGTACTTC.

The genes are TRBV19 and TRBJ1-1; no reliable D call. CDR1 and CDR2 from the germline V gene are LNHDA and SQIVND (reference sequence). CDR3 length equals 13 residues. The V gene lost 6 bases and the J gene lost 1 base, with 9 bases spanning the gap. The CDR3 region is CASSEYRNTEAFF. The CDR3 DNA follows: TGTGCCAGTAGCGAATACAGGAACACTGAAGCTTTCTTT.

The rearrangement uses TRBV7-2 and TRBJ2-1; TRBD1 matches 12 bases. Germline CDR1 is SGHTA and CDR2 is FQGNSA. With 5 bases clipped from V and 4 bases from J, the junction kept 3 bases outside the gene matches. The CDR3 consists of 15 residues. CDR3 bases: TGTGCCAGCAGCGCGGGACAGGGGGCTTACAATGAGCAGTTCTTC. This gives the protein CASSAGQGAYNEQFF.

This chain connects TRBV28 to TRBJ2-5; maybe TRBD2 (6 bases). Looked up from germline, CDR1 is MDHEN and CDR2 is SYDVKM. The V end lost 1 base, the J end lost 2 bases, and 17 bases lay between the germline ends. The CDR3 extends over 17 amino acids. The chain's CDR3 is CASSLSAVAEVQETQYF. The CDR3 DNA follows: TGTGCCAGCAGTTTATCCGCCGTAGCGGAAGTTCAAGAGACCCAGTACTTC.

V and J are TRBV9 and TRBJ2-1; 9 bases line up with TRBD2. The CDR3 has 15 residues. V shed 0 bases and J 5 bases; nucleotides not matched to a gene: 3. The germline V gene has CDR1 SGDLS and CDR2 YYNGEE. The CDR3 DNA is TGTGCCAGCAGCGTAGCAGCGGGAGGTCACAATGAGCAGTTCTTC. Amino acids: CASSVAAGGHNEQFF.

Points on this clone: This specimen includes other DNA sequences encoding the same CDR3. The chain carries TRBV18 and TRBJ2-7, with 8 bases matching TRBD2. This CDR3 spans 14 amino acids. Germline-derived CDR1 and CDR2 are KGHSH and LQKENI. The trim removed 2 bases at V and 0 bases at J, leaving 0 bases unmatched. The DNA of the CDR3 is TGTGCCAGCTCACCAGGGACTAGCTCCTACGAGCAGTACTTC. Protein sequence: CASSPGTSSYEQYF.

As for this clone: This specimen includes other DNA sequences encoding the same CDR3. J is TRBJ1-3 and V is TRBV9; D uncertain. The germline V and J ends were trimmed by 0 bases and 7 bases, with 2 bases remaining between them. Germline loops: CDR1 SGDLS, CDR2 YYNGEE. The CDR3 sequence is 11 residues long. The CDR3 DNA reads TGTGCCAGCAGCGTAGGGAACACCATATATTTT. Residues: CASSVGNTIYF.

The V call is TRBV6-1, the J call TRBJ1-2; the D is unclear. The CDR3 contains 14 residues. The germline V gene has CDR1 MNHNS and CDR2 SASEGT. Trimming stripped 3 bases from V and 5 bases from J, with 13 bases between. The CDR3 DNA reads as TGTGCCAGCAGTGACCTTCTGAGCGGGTATGGCTACACCTTC. Protein: CASSDLLSGYGYTF.